This TCR beta chain was identified in a study of blood T cell repertoires in COVID-19. Produced via immunoSEQ multiplex PCR; TCRdb's table is partial and in-frame only. Here the sample spans 230,000 or so clones, roughly 76% being singletons. This clone has more than one count but fewer than ten. Germline V lookup: CDR1 WNHNN, CDR2 SYGVQD (reference sequence). Trimming took off 7 bases at V and 0 bases at J, with 16 bases between the two ends. The CDR3 loop spans 16 amino acids. V is TRBV10-1 and J is TRBJ1-3; a possible D gene is TRBD1 (5 bases). The TCR sequence derives from a woman aged 80 or older with COVID-19, enrolled during active disease. The sample consisted of peripheral blood. CDR3 amino acids: CASIVRDYNSGNTIYF. Written as DNA, the CDR3 is TGCGCCAGCATCGTTCGGGACTACAACTCTGGAAACACCATATATTTT.